This T cell receptor (beta chain) originates from a study of T cells in Graves' hyperthyroidism and ophthalmopathy. Exclusion followed for patients with uncontrolled infection, other autoimmune disease, pregnancy or lactation. The blood was taken when hyperthyroidism was first diagnosed, before any ophthalmopathy symptoms showed up. Fresh 10 ml peripheral blood yielded PBMCs. Study results and limitations: Stable hyperthyroidism and ophthalmopathy were separated using 13 V-J signatures.

Amplification of TCR beta CDR3 regions was performed using RNA transcripts as template. In the first-round RT-PCR of the TCR CDR3, the HTBI primer set was used. TCRdb re-called the multiplex PCR reads with MiXCR, one entry per CDR3 protein. The sample has about 180,000 distinct CDR3 sequences; around 8.9% are singletons. Germline V gene lookup returns CDR1 KGHDR and CDR2 SFDVKD. V lost 2 bases to trimming and J lost 5 bases, with 8 bases between them. The CDR3 is 14 residues long. This clonotype was picked up many times. What it binds is unknown. The chain recombines TRBV24-1 with TRBJ1-4; no definite D call. The clonotype was recovered from a young woman with Graves' hyperthyroidism that later progressed to Graves' ophthalmopathy. Sequenced sample: blood. CDR3 in amino acids: CATSDSWQNEKLFF. CDR3 DNA sequence: TGTGCCACCAGTGATTCCTGGCAGAATGAAAAACTGTTTTTT.